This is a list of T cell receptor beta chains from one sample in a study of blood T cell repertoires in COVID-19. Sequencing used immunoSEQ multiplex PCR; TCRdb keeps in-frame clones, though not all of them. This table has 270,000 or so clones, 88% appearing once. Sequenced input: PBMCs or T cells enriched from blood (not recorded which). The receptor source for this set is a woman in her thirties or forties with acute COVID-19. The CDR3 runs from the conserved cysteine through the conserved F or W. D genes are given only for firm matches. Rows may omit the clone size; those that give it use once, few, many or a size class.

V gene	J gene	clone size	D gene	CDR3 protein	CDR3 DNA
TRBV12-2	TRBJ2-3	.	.	CASRFNEGARTDTQYF	TGTGCAAGTCGCTTTAATGAGGGTGCCCGCACAGATACGCAGTATTTT
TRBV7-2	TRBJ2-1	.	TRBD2	CASSSWTSGTGEQFF	TGTGCCAGCAGCTCGTGGACTAGCGGGACGGGTGAGCAGTTCTTC
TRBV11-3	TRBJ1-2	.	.	CASSARKSTHRDYGYTF	TGTGCCAGCAGCGCGAGAAAATCGACCCACAGGGACTATGGCTACACCTTC
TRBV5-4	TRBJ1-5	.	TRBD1	CASSLDGRGRGNQPQHF	TGTGCCAGCAGCTTGGATGGCAGGGGGCGAGGCAATCAGCCCCAGCATTTT
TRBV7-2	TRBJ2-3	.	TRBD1	CASSLSFGTGTDTQYF	TGTGCCAGCAGCTTGTCCTTCGGGACAGGGACAGATACGCAGTATTTT
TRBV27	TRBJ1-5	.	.	CASSRTPQGSNQPQHF	TGTGCCAGCAGTCGCACCCCACAGGGTAGCAATCAGCCCCAGCATTTT
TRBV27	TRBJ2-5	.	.	CASSPTRADQETQYF	TGTGCCAGCAGTCCGACTAGAGCAGACCAAGAGACCCAGTACTTC
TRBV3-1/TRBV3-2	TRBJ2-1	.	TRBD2	CASSQGGASGINQFF	TGTGCCAGCAGCCAAGGGGGCGCTAGCGGGATAAACCAGTTCTTC
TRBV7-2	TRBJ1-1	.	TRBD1	CASSYGQVNTEAFF	TGTGCCAGCAGCTACGGACAGGTGAACACTGAAGCTTTCTTT
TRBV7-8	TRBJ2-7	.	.	CASSLSATSYEQYF	TGTGCCAGCAGCTTATCTGCTACCTCCTACGAGCAGTACTTC
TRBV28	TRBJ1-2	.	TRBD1	CASSKGATIYGYTF	TGTGCCAGCAGTAAGGGGGCTACTATCTATGGCTACACCTTC
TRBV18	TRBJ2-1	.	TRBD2	CASSPTGLDNEQFF	TGTGCCAGCTCACCCACGGGACTAGATAATGAGCAGTTCTTC
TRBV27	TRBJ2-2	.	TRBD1	CASSLGQGAISGELFF	TGTGCCAGCAGTCTCGGACAGGGGGCGATTTCTGGGGAGCTGTTTTTT
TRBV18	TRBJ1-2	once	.	CASSDGGDYGYTF	TGTGCCAGCTCAGATGGGGGGGACTATGGCTACACCTTC
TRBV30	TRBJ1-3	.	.	CAWSVVRGNTIYF	TGTGCCTGGAGTGTAGTCAGGGGAAACACCATATATTTT
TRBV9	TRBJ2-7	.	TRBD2	CASSVGSSGGFYEQYF	TGTGCCAGCAGCGTAGGGTCTAGCGGGGGTTTCTACGAGCAGTACTTC
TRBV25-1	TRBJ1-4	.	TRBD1	CASSDYRGPGEKLFF	TGTGCCAGCAGTGACTACAGGGGCCCTGGGGAAAAACTGTTTTTT
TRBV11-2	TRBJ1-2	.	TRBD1	CASSLATGGAGYTF	TGTGCCAGCAGCTTAGCCACAGGGGGCGCTGGCTACACCTTC
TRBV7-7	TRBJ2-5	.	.	CASSPRGNGEEETQYF	TGTGCTAGCAGCCCGCGAGGGAACGGTGAGGAGGAGACCCAGTACTTC
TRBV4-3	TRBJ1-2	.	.	CASSQDEQSYGYTF	TGCGCCAGCAGCCAAGATGAACAGAGCTATGGCTACACCTTC
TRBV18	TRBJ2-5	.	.	CASSPPVQETQYF	TGTGCCAGCTCACCACCCGTACAAGAGACCCAGTACTTC
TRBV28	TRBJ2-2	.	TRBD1	CASRDRGLNTGELFF	TGTGCCAGCAGGGATAGGGGGCTGAACACCGGGGAGCTGTTTTTT
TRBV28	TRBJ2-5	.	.	CASSWGQTWLRETQYF	TGTGCCAGCAGCTGGGGGCAGACCTGGTTACGGGAGACCCAGTACTTC
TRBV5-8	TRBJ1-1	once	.	CASSSSYGDMNTEAFF	TGTGCCAGCAGCTCCTCATACGGGGACATGAACACTGAAGCTTTCTTT
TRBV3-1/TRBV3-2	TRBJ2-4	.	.	CASSQDFGVGQGIQYF	TGTGCCAGCAGCCAAGATTTTGGAGTGGGGCAGGGCATTCAGTACTTC
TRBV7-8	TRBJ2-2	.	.	CASSSSWGRTGELFF	TGTGCCAGCAGCTCGTCGTGGGGGCGCACCGGGGAGCTGTTTTTT
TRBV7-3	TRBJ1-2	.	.	CASSLGGGDPWGYGYTF	TGTGCCAGCAGCTTAGGTGGGGGGGACCCCTGGGGCTATGGCTACACCTTC
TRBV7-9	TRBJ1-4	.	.	CASSLGETRANEKLFF	TGTGCCAGCAGCCTTGGAGAGACTAGGGCTAATGAAAAACTGTTTTTT
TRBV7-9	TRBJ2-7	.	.	CASSLVVILRGSSYEQYF	TGTGCCAGCAGCTTAGTGGTTATATTGCGGGGCAGCTCCTACGAGCAGTACTTC
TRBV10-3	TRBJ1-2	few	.	CAIGAGGVYGYTF	TGTGCCATCGGGGCGGGGGGAGTGTATGGCTACACCTTC